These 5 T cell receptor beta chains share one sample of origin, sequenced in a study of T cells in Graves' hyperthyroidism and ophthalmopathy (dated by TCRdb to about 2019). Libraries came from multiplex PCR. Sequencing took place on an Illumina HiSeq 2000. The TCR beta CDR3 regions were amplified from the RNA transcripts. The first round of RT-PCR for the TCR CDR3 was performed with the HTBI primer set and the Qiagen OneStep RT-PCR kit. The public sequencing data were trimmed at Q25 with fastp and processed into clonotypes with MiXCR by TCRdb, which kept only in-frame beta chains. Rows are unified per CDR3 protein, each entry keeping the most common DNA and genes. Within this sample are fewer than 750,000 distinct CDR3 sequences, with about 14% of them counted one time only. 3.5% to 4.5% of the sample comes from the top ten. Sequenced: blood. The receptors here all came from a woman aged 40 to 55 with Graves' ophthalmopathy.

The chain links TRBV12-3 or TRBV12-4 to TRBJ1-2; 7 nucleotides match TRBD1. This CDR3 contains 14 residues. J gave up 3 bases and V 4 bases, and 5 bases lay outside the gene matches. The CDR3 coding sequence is TGTGCCAGCAGTTACCGACAGGGCTACTATGGCTACACCTTC. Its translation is CASSYRQGYYGYTF.

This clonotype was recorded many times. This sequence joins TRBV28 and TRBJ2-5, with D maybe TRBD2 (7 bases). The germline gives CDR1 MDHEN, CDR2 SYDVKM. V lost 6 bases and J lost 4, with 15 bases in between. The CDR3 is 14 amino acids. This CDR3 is CASSPLGGAETQYF. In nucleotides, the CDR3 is TGTGCCAGCAGCCCCTTAGGGGGGGCAGAGACCCAGTACTTC.

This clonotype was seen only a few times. The CDR3 loop is CASSPEGGTREWLKAFF. CDR3 in DNA: TGTGCCAGCAGTCCCGAGGGGGGGACCCGCGAGTGGTTAAAAGCTTTCTTT. The J gene is TRBJ1-1, the V gene TRBV28, with D perhaps matching TRBD1 (6 bases). Germline V gene data show CDR1 as MDHEN and CDR2 as SYDVKM. Trimming shortened V by 5 bases and J by 9 bases, and 28 bases separated the two germline ends. This CDR3 has 17 residues.

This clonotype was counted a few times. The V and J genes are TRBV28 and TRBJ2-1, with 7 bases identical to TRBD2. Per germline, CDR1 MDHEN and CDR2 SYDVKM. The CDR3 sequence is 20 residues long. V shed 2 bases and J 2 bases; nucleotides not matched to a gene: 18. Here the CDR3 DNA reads TGTGCCAGCAGTTTAGATTGGGGAAGCTCGTCGGGGGGTGCCTACAATGAGCAGTTCTTC. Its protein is CASSLDWGSSSGGAYNEQFF. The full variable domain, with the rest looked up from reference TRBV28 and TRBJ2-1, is DVKVTQSSRYLVKRTGEKVFLECVQDMDHENMFWYRQDPGLGLRLIYFSYDVKMKEKGDIPEGYSVSREKKERFSLILESASTNQTSMYLCASSLDWGSSSGGAYNEQFFGPGTRLTVL.

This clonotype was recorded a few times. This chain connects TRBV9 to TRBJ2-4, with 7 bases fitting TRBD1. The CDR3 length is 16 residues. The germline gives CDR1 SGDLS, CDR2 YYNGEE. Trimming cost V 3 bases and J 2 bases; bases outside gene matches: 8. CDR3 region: CASSAARQGTKNIQYF. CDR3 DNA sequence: TGTGCCAGCAGCGCGGCAAGACAGGGAACCAAAAACATTCAGTACTTC. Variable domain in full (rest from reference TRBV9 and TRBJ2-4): DSGVTQTPKHLITATGQRVTLRCSPRSGDLSVYWYQQSLDQGLQFLIQYYNGEERAKGNILERFSAQQFPDLHSELNLSSLELGDSALYFCASSAARQGTKNIQYFGAGTRLSVL.